A selection of T cell receptor beta chains follows, all from one sample in a study of beta chain features in type 1 diabetes. Generated by immunoSEQ multiplex PCR, the TCRdb table keeps only in-frame clones and is missing some. This table has about 700,000 clones, 13% appearing once. The sequenced material came from naive CD4+ T cells from blood. The receptors were sampled from a man aged 18 to 35 with type 1 diabetes. CDR3s leave out the opening cysteine and the closing phenylalanine or tryptophan. D genes are given only for firm matches.

TRBD2 | TRBV5-1 | ASSLGTSGSQY
TRBD1 | TRBV25-1 | ASSDEGQGNIYEQY
- | TRBV9 | ASSVGRQGNSPLH
- | TRBV19 | ASSTQYSYEQY
TRBD1 | TRBV28 | ASTSSPDRAYEQY
TRBD1 | TRBV7-9 | ASSPGGAGGTLH
TRBD1 | TRBV25-1 | ASSGGQGVTEAF
- | TRBV7-9 | ASSLVVVSSTDTQY
TRBD1 | TRBV29-1 | SVTRTGSLETQY
TRBD2 | TRBV25-1 | ASSVLAGGGYNEQF
- | TRBV10-3 | AISDGEVLEQY
- | TRBV19 | ASSPRTSPGYGYT
- | TRBV18 | ASSPYPPGNFYEQY
- | TRBV5-6 | ASTTLRANQPQH
- | TRBV30 | AWTGSYEQY
TRBD2 | TRBV15 | ATRPLAVAGGVYPPGNIQY
- | TRBV6-6 | ASSARGLYEQY
TRBD2 | TRBV18 | ASSPTSAADTQY
- | TRBV7-8 | ASSTVRGLQETQY
- | TRBV5-1 | ASSLDTGSYGYT
- | TRBV4-1 | ASSQGGVRRVNNSPLH
- | TRBV2 | ASRDVGVETQY
TRBD1 | TRBV29-1 | SVDWGQAANYGYT
- | TRBV6-5 | ASSYNSAANTEAF
TRBD2 | TRBV5-1 | ASSLTSADTQY
- | TRBV30 | AWSLQWGDEQF
- | TRBV27 | ASSLYRVGATNEKLF
TRBD1 | TRBV15 | ATSRGGRDRAYEQY
TRBD1 | TRBV6-6 | ASSILGQGHNSPLH
- | TRBV27 | ASSFGGYNEQF
TRBD1 | TRBV9 | ASSVGMMGTGLNYGYT
- | TRBV5-1 | ASSLDSYQPQH
TRBD1 | TRBV25-1 | ASRGQGVTEAF
TRBD2 | TRBV4-1 | ASSQESSGGAFVWEQF
TRBD1 | TRBV7-8 | ASSPGQATGANVLT
- | TRBV10-3 | AISVSGQETQY
- | TRBV7-9 | ASTPEWVQEGESETQY
- | TRBV9 | ASSVGGSADTQY
TRBD1 | TRBV30 | ACQGQYNSPLH
- | TRBV7-9 | ASSLGTGNYEQY
TRBD1 | TRBV10-3 | AISTGQGDEQF
TRBD2 | TRBV5-1 | ASSGTGTSKVADTQY